The following is a T cell receptor beta chain sequence with its context. The target antigen is unknown. This entry is derived from a study of cytomegalovirus exposure and HLA in healthy donors. General observations from the study: Looking again later, the authors saw that most CMV-associated TCR beta chains seemed HLA-restricted. A missense DCLRE1C variant was associated with V- and J-gene trimming of TCR beta chains in a later analysis, and an independent cohort replicated the association.

Primers included in the PCR were 60 Vbeta and 13 Jbeta primers. The data were produced by immunoSEQ multiplex PCR, yet TCRdb's version contains in-frame clones alone and is incomplete. The profile shows roughly 93,000 clones, about 70% of them singletons. V was clipped by 0 bases and J by 1 base, with 9 bases between them. This CDR3 has 15 amino acids. From germline, CDR1 is SGHRS and CDR2 YFSETQ. Input material: PBMCs. The sequence derives from a human donor in good health. The V and J genes are TRBV5-1 and TRBJ2-3; the D gene is possibly TRBD2 (5 bases). The CDR3 is CASSLGTPRTDTQYF. CDR3 in DNA: TGCGCCAGCAGCTTGGGGACTCCACGCACAGATACGCAGTATTTT.